A single sample is the source of the 15 T cell receptor beta chains below, sequenced in a study of T cells in Graves' hyperthyroidism and ophthalmopathy. Amplification of TCR beta CDR3 regions was performed using RNA transcripts as template. The HTBI primer set drove a first-round RT-PCR of the TCR CDR3. From the multiplex PCR reads, TCRdb called clonotypes with MiXCR, one entry per CDR3 protein. The sample contains 500,000 to 750,000 distinct CDR3 sequences, about half of which appear only once. Sequencing was carried out using peripheral blood or thyroid tissue (not recorded which). The receptor set was obtained from a woman under 30 with Graves' hyperthyroidism.

This chain connects TRBV27 to TRBJ2-7, with TRBD2 matching 8 bases. Trimming at V came to 1 base and at J to 4 bases, leaving 9 bases not matched to a gene. The germline V gene has CDR1 MNHEY and CDR2 SMNVEV (reference sequence). CDR3 size: 16 residues. DNA for the CDR3: TGTGCCAGCAGTTTATTTGGTGCGGGAGGTTTATACGAGCAGTACTTC. This codes for CASSLFGAGGLYEQYF.

The gene calls are TRBV12-3 or TRBV12-4 and TRBJ1-2; maybe TRBD1 (6 bases). CDR3 length: 14 amino acids. The CDR3 nucleotides read TGTGTCAACCCCCCGACAGGATCTAACTATGGCTACACCTTC. It specifies CVNPPTGSNYGYTF.

This clonotype occurred a few times. This chain uses TRBV4-1 with TRBJ1-1, with D perhaps TRBD1 (6 bases). The CDR3 contains 15 residues. V lost 3 bases and J 4 bases, leaving 15 bases between the germline ends. Germline V gives CDR1 MGHRA, CDR2 YSYEKL. The CDR3 nucleotides are TGCGCCAGCAGCCAGTACAGGGTAGAGAGCACTGAAGCTTTCTTT. Protein sequence: CASSQYRVESTEAFF.

J is TRBJ2-5 and V is TRBV29-1; no firm D call. Germline-derived CDR1 and CDR2 are SQVTM and ANQGSEA. Trimming left V 8 bases short and J 4 bases short, with 11 bases between. The CDR3 spans 11 residues. CDR3 sequence (DNA): TGCAGCTCCCGGTTGGGAGAGACCCAGTACTTC. It encodes CSSRLGETQYF.

In this sample, this clonotype turned up many times. The chain combines TRBV6-5 with TRBJ1-1, with D maybe TRBD1 (6 bases). V was cut by 7 bases and J by 5 bases, with 20 bases left in between. Germline values: CDR1 MNHEY, CDR2 SVGAGI. The CDR3 has 15 residues. CDR3 sequence (DNA): TGTGCCAGCACCCCGTCGTACAGGGAGGGAACTGAAGCTTTCTTT. It translates to CASTPSYREGTEAFF.

The chain links TRBV7-3 to TRBJ1-2; possible D gene TRBD1, 5 bases. V was clipped by 3 bases and J by 5 bases, with 7 bases between them. CDR3 length: 12 residues. CDR1 and CDR2 (germline): SGHTA, FQGTGA. The CDR3 region has the DNA TGTGCCAGCAGCTTCAGGGAATATGGCTACACCTTC. Encoded protein: CASSFREYGYTF. Looking up the rest from reference TRBV7-3 and TRBJ1-2 gives the full variable domain: GAGVSQTPSNKVTEKGKYVELRCDPISGHTALYWYRQSLGQGPEFLIYFQGTGAADDSGLPNDRFFAVRPEGSVSTLKIQRTERGDSAVYLCASSFREYGYTFGSGTRLTVV.

The chain employs TRBV20-1 and TRBJ1-1; a possible D gene is TRBD1 (5 bases). The length of the CDR3 is 11 residues. Germline lookup yields CDR1 DFQATT and CDR2 SNEGSKA (reference sequence). DNA for the CDR3: TGCAGCGTCGCCGGGACGACTGAAGCTTTCTTT. Its protein product is CSVAGTTEAFF.

The V and J genes are TRBV7-2 and TRBJ2-7; TRBD2 agrees at 11 bases. CDR3 length: 15 residues. The trim removed 6 bases at V and 4 bases at J, leaving 8 bases unmatched. The germline V gene encodes CDR1 SGHTA and CDR2 FQGNSA. This CDR3 reads CASSFRTSGYYEQYF. The CDR3 region has the DNA TGTGCCAGCAGTTTCCGGACTAGCGGGTATTACGAGCAGTACTTC.

A note on this clonotype: A much larger clone lies a single base off, so this may be a read error. The chain uses TRBV12-5 and TRBJ1-2, with D unclear. The CDR3 is 13 amino acids. Germline assignment: CDR1 LGHNT and CDR2 FRNRAP. V was clipped by 0 bases and J by 5 bases, with 7 bases between them. CDR3 region: CASGLVEEYGYTF. The CDR3 nucleotides read TGTGCTAGTGGTTTGGTAGAGGAGTATGGCTACACCTTC.

This clonotype was observed a few times. In DNA form, the CDR3 reads TGTGCCAGCAGCTTAGGGCTAGCGGGGTTTGACAATGAGCAGTTCTTC. Translating gives CASSLGLAGFDNEQFF. This chain links TRBV7-7 with TRBJ2-1; TRBD2 aligns across 9 bases. V trimming: 1 base; J trimming: 5 bases; junction bases outside the gene matches: 6. Germline values: CDR1 SSHAT, CDR2 FNYEAQ (reference sequence). The CDR3 has 16 residues. Supplemented by reference TRBV7-7 and TRBJ2-1, the full variable domain reads GAGVSQSPRYKVTKRGQDVTLRCDPISSHATLYWYQQALGQGPEFLTYFNYEAQPDKSGLPSDRFSAERPEGSISTLTIQRTEQRDSAMYRCASSLGLAGFDNEQFFGPGTRLTVL.

At least ten counts were recorded for this clonotype. The chain employs TRBV2 and TRBJ2-5; 10 bases are a match to TRBD2. This CDR3 is 18 amino acids long. V lost 3 bases, J lost 0 bases, and 10 bases stayed unmatched. Germline V gene lookup returns CDR1 SNHLY and CDR2 FYNNEI. In nucleotides, the CDR3 is TGTGCCAGCAGTGATTATATTGGTAGCGGGAGGTACCAAGAGACCCAGTACTTC. Translating gives CASSDYIGSGRYQETQYF.

The chain is built from TRBV7-3 and TRBJ1-2; 7 bases fit TRBD1. The V gene's germline CDR1 is SGHTA and CDR2 FQGTGA. The CDR3 has 17 residues. Trimming removed 5 bases from V and 0 bases from J; junction bases left unmatched: 12. The CDR3 coding sequence is TGTGCCAGCAGCCCACTCCCTCCCGGGACAGCTAACTATGGCTACACCTTC. It yields the protein CASSPLPPGTANYGYTF.

In its sample, this clonotype was seen many times. V is TRBV10-3 and J is TRBJ1-1; TRBD1 might be the D (5 bases). In germline, CDR1 is ENHRY, CDR2 SYGVKD. With 10 bases removed from V and 1 base from J, the gap between germline ends came to 16 bases. This CDR3 spans 14 amino acids. CDR3 amino acids: CATRPGTENTEAFF. CDR3 in DNA: TGTGCCACCCGACCTGGGACGGAGAACACTGAAGCTTTCTTT.

A word on this clonotype: One base away lies a much larger clone, so this may be a sequencing read error. V usage is TRBV2 and J usage is TRBJ2-5; 12 nucleotides line up with TRBD2. Germline-derived CDR1 and CDR2 are SNHLY and FYNNEI. The CDR3 is 16 amino acids. The CDR3 loop is CAGSEWGTSGSETQYF. The CDR3 DNA is TGTGCCGGCAGTGAATGGGGGACTAGCGGGTCTGAGACCCAGTACTTC.

This clonotype was recorded at least ten times. This chain links TRBV27 with TRBJ1-1; tentative D call: TRBD1 (5 bases). The CDR3 runs 14 residues. V was shortened by 5 bases and J by 6 bases, with 16 bases between the two germline ends. CDR1 is MNHEY and CDR2 is SMNVEV in the germline V gene (reference sequence). The CDR3 protein is CASSARSGTPEAFF. The CDR3 DNA sequence: TGTGCCAGCAGTGCCCGATCAGGGACCCCTGAAGCTTTCTTT.